This T cell receptor (beta chain) originates from a study of blood T cell repertoires in COVID-19. As for the study in general: The United States, Italy and Spain provided the acute and convalescent COVID-19 samples. From T cells, B-cell-depleted T cells, or PBMCs came the material, which was cDNA or gDNA.

Original processing notes: Reference gene primer amplification gave estimated nucleated cell counts. Repertoires were generated with immunoSEQ multiplex PCR, while TCRdb's copy carries only in-frame clones and drops some. V and J calls and clone size are those listed in that table; D and trimming were worked out from the DNA. Found here are approximately 270,000 clones, roughly 89% of them singletons; the top ten hold roughly 0.8%. Germline V gives CDR1 SEHNR, CDR2 FQNEAQ (reference sequence). The length of the CDR3 is 15 residues. V shed 4 bases, J shed 2 bases, and the junction held 4 bases outside the gene matches.

The rearrangement uses TRBV7-9 and TRBJ1-2, with 10 bases that match TRBD1. This sequence originates from a man aged 30 to 45 with acute or convalescent COVID-19. The sequenced material came from peripheral blood. CDR3 protein: CASSWTGGINYGYTF. DNA of the CDR3: TGTGCCAGCAGCTGGACAGGGGGGATCAACTATGGCTACACCTTC.